Listed here are 16 T cell receptor beta chains from one sample, sequenced in a study of regulatory T cells in long-lasting Graves disease. This sample's time point: newly diagnosed GD, antithyroid drugs for less than 3 months. Extracted RNA from PBMCs served as the source of the TCR library. Library construction for TCR beta used iRepertoire HTBI primers and Arm-PCR of CDR3 regions. Each CDR3 protein gets one entry after TCRdb re-called the multiplex PCR reads with MiXCR. This table has more than 450,000 distinct CDR3 sequences, 15% to 20% appearing once. The same data also contributed to another study, on T cells in Graves' hyperthyroidism and ophthalmopathy.

The source material was peripheral blood mononuclear cells (PBMCs), sampled at new diagnosis, from a patient treated with antithyroid drugs. These receptors all come from a man aged 35 to 55 with Graves disease.

This clonotype showed up many times. The chain recombines TRBV28 with TRBJ2-4; 13 bases fit TRBD2. Trimming took 4 bases from V and 6 from J; bases not matched to a gene: 15. In germline, CDR1 is MDHEN, CDR2 SYDVKM. The CDR3 contains 19 residues. CDR3 in DNA: TGTGCCAGCAGTTCCCCGGGACTTCCCGGGACTAGCGGGGCAAACATTCAGTACTTC. Protein product: CASSSPGLPGTSGANIQYF.

Worth noting for this clonotype: One end of the junction does not line up with germline, which may come from a read error. The chain recombines TRBV9 with TRBJ2-3, with 7 bases identical to TRBD2. CDR3 size: 15 residues. Germline V gene lookup returns CDR1 SGDLS and CDR2 YYNGEE. The CDR3 loop is CAGSVAGMGADTQYF. CDR3 sequence (DNA): TGTGCCGGCAGCGTAGCGGGCATGGGGGCAGATACGCAGTATTTT.

The genes are TRBV6-9 and TRBJ2-3, with D hard to call. The germline gives CDR1 MNHGY, CDR2 SVAAGI. This CDR3 has 14 residues. V was trimmed by 4 bases and J by 2 bases, leaving 10 bases between them. The CDR3 sequence: CASSSLVDTDTQYF. The CDR3, as DNA: TGTGCCAGCAGTTCACTCGTGGACACAGATACGCAGTATTTT.

The gene calls are TRBV20-1 and TRBJ1-2; D is perhaps TRBD1 (5 bases). Trimming removed 6 bases from V and 6 bases from J, with 20 bases in between. The CDR3 consists of 14 residues. Germline V gene sequence: CDR1 DFQATT, CDR2 SNEGSKA (reference sequence). DNA of the CDR3: TGCAGTGCGGGGACTCCGGGGCCCCTGCATGGCTACACCTTC. This gives the protein CSAGTPGPLHGYTF.

This clonotype was detected many times. The chain links TRBV7-8 to TRBJ2-5, with a tentative D call TRBD1 (6 bases). Germline values: CDR1 SGHVS, CDR2 FQNEAQ. V lost 0 bases, J lost 2 bases, and 10 bases lay in between. This CDR3 has 15 amino acids. CDR3 sequence (DNA): TGTGCCAGCAGCTTAGCCAGGGGAAGACAAGAGACCCAGTACTTC. It encodes CASSLARGRQETQYF.

This clonotype was found many times. The J gene is TRBJ2-7, the V gene TRBV20-1; D possibly matches TRBD1 or TRBD2 (5 bases each). The germline V and J ends were trimmed by 0 bases and 7 bases, with 16 bases remaining between them. The CDR3 consists of 14 residues. The germline V gene has CDR1 DFQATT and CDR2 SNEGSKA (reference sequence). The CDR3 loop reads CSARDQGFGGEQYF. The CDR3 nucleotides read TGCAGTGCTAGAGATCAGGGCTTTGGAGGAGAGCAGTACTTC.

This clonotype was picked up many times. The chain links TRBV28 to TRBJ2-5; 7 nucleotides align to TRBD2. Germline V CDR1 and CDR2: MDHEN, SYDVKM. J was trimmed by 2 bases and V by 8 bases; bases with no gene match: 8. The CDR3 sequence is 14 residues long. CDR3 nucleotide sequence: TGTGCCAGCGGGGTGGGAGGGGTTCAAGAGACCCAGTACTTC. Protein: CASGVGGVQETQYF. Together with reference TRBV28 and TRBJ2-5, the CDR3 gives the full variable domain: DVKVTQSSRYLVKRTGEKVFLECVQDMDHENMFWYRQDPGLGLRLIYFSYDVKMKEKGDIPEGYSVSREKKERFSLILESASTNQTSMYLCASGVGGVQETQYFGPGTRLLVL.

At least ten counts were recorded for this clonotype. This rearrangement joins TRBV3-1 to TRBJ2-3; a weak D match, TRBD1 (6 bases). The length of the CDR3 is 15 residues. Trimming stripped 2 bases from V and 3 bases from J, with 12 bases between. Germline V lookup: CDR1 LGHDT, CDR2 YNNKEL (reference sequence). The CDR3 sequence is CASSQRTDSTDTQYF. CDR3 DNA sequence: TGTGCCAGCAGCCAACGGACAGACTCTACAGATACGCAGTATTTT.

This clonotype was seen more than once but under ten times. V usage is TRBV19 and J usage is TRBJ2-2, with 14 positions matching TRBD2. Germline loops: CDR1 LNHDA, CDR2 SQIVND (reference sequence). The junction had 13 bases not matched to a gene; V was cut back by 9 bases and J by 4 bases. This CDR3 has 18 residues. The DNA of the CDR3 is TGTGCCAGCAGTGCCCTAAGACTAGCGGGAGGGAGCACCGGGGAGCTGTTTTTT. This codes for CASSALRLAGGSTGELFF.

This chain uses TRBV19 with TRBJ2-2; TRBD2 might be the D (5 bases). Trimming stripped 4 bases from V and 6 bases from J, with 15 bases between. CDR3 length equals 15 residues. CDR1 LNHDA and CDR2 SQIVND come from the germline V gene (reference sequence). Written as DNA, the CDR3 is TGTGCCAGTAGTACCACCGGGATGGTGGCCGGGGAGCTGTTTTTT. Protein sequence: CASSTTGMVAGELFF.

This clonotype was recorded a few times. The rearrangement links TRBV5-1 to TRBJ2-7, with TRBD2 matching over 7 bases. Per germline, CDR1 SGHRS and CDR2 YFSETQ. The CDR3 is 14 amino acids. V was pared by 3 bases and J by 2 bases, with 5 bases of the junction left unmatched. The CDR3 sequence: CASSSLGRAYEQYF. Here the CDR3 DNA reads TGCGCCAGCAGCTCCCTTGGGAGGGCCTACGAGCAGTACTTC.

This clonotype was picked up many times. The rearrangement uses TRBV27 and TRBJ2-7; TRBD2 is a possible D gene (5 bases). Trimming pared 2 bases from V and 5 bases from J, leaving 10 bases between. Germline CDR1 and CDR2: MNHEY and SMNVEV (reference sequence). The CDR3 is 13 residues long. As DNA, the CDR3 is TGTGCCAGCAGTTTAACGCGGGTAGACGAGCAGTACTTC. This gives the protein CASSLTRVDEQYF.

The sample holds many counts of this clonotype. J is TRBJ2-3 and V is TRBV12-3 or TRBV12-4; D is possibly TRBD1 (6 bases). Between the trimmed V and J ends, which lost 2 bases and 2 bases, there was a span of 14 bases. The CDR3 loop spans 16 amino acids. In DNA form, the CDR3 reads TGTGCCAGCAGTTTATCCCGGCAGGGGTCCACAGATACGCAGTATTTT. Protein sequence: CASSLSRQGSTDTQYF.

This clonotype was recorded at least ten times. J is TRBJ1-3 and V is TRBV29-1; unclear D gene. The CDR3 is 14 residues long. Trimming shortened V by 6 bases and J by 0 bases, and 12 bases separated the two germline ends. From germline, CDR1 is SQVTM and CDR2 ANQGSEA. CDR3 DNA sequence: TGCAGCGTCCTAATTCCCAACTCTGGAAACACCATATATTTT. Translated, it gives CSVLIPNSGNTIYF.

This clonotype was counted ten times or more. The chain recombines TRBV30 with TRBJ2-7, with 9 bases fitting TRBD2. V gave up 0 bases and J gave up 5 bases; unmatched junction bases: 5. Germline V CDR1 and CDR2: GTSNPN, SVGIG (reference sequence). This CDR3 is 14 amino acids long. The CDR3 protein is CAWSVGSGSNEQYF. CDR3 DNA: TGTGCCTGGAGTGTGGGTAGCGGGAGCAACGAGCAGTACTTC.

This clonotype was counted at least ten times. The chain is built from TRBV3-1 and TRBJ1-1; D remains unclear. The germline gives CDR1 LGHDT, CDR2 YNNKEL (reference sequence). V lost 8 bases to trimming and J lost 11 bases, with 21 bases between them. The CDR3 covers 13 residues. In nucleotides, the CDR3 is TGTGCCAGCGGTTCCGGGATCTCCTTAGGTGCTTTCTTT. Translation gives CASGSGISLGAFF.